The TCR beta chain described here comes from a study of monozygotic twins with cystic fibrosis. Whole-study findings and limits: Unrelated CF individuals shared fewer identical clonotypes than monozygotic CF twins. In this small cohort, shared CDR3 numbers showed no association with age, concordance or disease severity. J usage was most co-twin-similar in 8 of 16 pairs, V in 13.

Assay used: immunoSEQ multiplex PCR; TCRdb lists only in-frame clones, some missing. The sample includes over 9,500 clones, approximately 97% of them seen just once. V was trimmed by 5 bases and J by 8 bases, leaving 16 bases between them. Per germline, CDR1 SEHNR and CDR2 FQNEAQ (reference sequence). CDR3 length equals 14 residues. Details on this clone: Its target is not known.

The sequenced material came from blood. The source is a boy between 5 and 17 years old with cystic fibrosis. The chain carries TRBV7-9 and TRBJ2-1, with D perhaps given as TRBD1 or TRBD2 (5 bases each). The CDR3 spells CASSHPGRGHEQFF. The CDR3 coding sequence is TGTGCCAGCAGCCACCCAGGTCGGGGCCATGAGCAGTTCTTC.